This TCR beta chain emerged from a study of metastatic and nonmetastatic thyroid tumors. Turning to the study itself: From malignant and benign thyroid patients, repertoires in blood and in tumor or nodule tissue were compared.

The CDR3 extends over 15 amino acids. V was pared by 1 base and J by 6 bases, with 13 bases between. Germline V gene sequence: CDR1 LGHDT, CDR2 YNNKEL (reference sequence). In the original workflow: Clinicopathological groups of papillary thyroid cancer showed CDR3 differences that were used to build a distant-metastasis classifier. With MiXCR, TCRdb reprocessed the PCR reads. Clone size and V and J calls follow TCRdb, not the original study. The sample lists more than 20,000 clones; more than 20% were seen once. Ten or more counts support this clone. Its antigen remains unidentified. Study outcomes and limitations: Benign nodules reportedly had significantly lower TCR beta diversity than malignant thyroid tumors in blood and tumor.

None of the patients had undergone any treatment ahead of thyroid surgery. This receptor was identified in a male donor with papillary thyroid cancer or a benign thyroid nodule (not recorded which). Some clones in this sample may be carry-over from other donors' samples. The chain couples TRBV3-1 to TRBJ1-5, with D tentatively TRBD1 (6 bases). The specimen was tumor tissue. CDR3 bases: TGTGCCAGCAGCCAAGGTACAGGGAGGGGTCAGCCCCAGCATTTT. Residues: CASSQGTGRGQPQHF.